The sample holds a few counts of the clone carrying this T cell receptor (beta chain). The source of the sample is a study of CD8 T cells in Susac syndrome. Random hexamers were used to reverse transcribe the RNA input (roughly 0.5 to 1 ug). TCRdb recomputed calls from the immunoSEQ multiplex PCR reads with MiXCR, one row per CDR3 protein. The sample consists of 150,000 to 200,000 distinct CDR3 sequences, about 91% of them appearing once. The CDR3 contains 12 residues. V lost 4 bases and J 8 bases, leaving 11 bases between the germline ends. From germline, CDR1 is MNHNY and CDR2 SVGAGI (reference sequence). The patients with Susac syndrome satisfied recently defined diagnostic criteria for either definite or probable disease. FACS enriched CD8+ TEMRA cells, while bulk CD8+ and CD4+ were negatively isolated.

Sample: CD4+ T cells from PBMCs. The chain uses TRBV6-6 and TRBJ1-1; D call uncertain. The sequence derives from a human donor with Susac syndrome. CDR3: CASSFRVGEAFF. The DNA for the CDR3 is TGTGCCAGCAGTTTCCGGGTCGGCGAAGCTTTCTTT.